What follows are 27 T cell receptor beta chains derived from one specimen sequenced in a study of identical twins. TCRdb redid the calling of the 5' RACE reads with MiXCR, one entry per CDR3 protein. The sample holds a few hundred thousand distinct CDR3 sequences, 9.6% seen once. This sample also appeared in a second study, on yellow fever vaccine responses in identical twins.

Input material: PBMCs. Source of these receptors: a young woman in good health.

In this sample, this clonotype turned up a few times. The genes are TRBV6-6 and TRBJ2-5; tentative D call: TRBD2 (5 bases). Germline CDR1 MNHNY, CDR2 SVGAGI (reference sequence). With 5 bases removed from V and 0 bases from J, the gap between germline ends came to 7 bases. This CDR3 has 13 residues. Written as DNA, the CDR3 is TGTGCCAGCAGTCAGGACTACCAAGAGACCCAGTACTTC. Translation: CASSQDYQETQYF.

This clonotype was seen repeatedly, ten times or more. The chain combines TRBV7-9 with TRBJ2-5; 7 nucleotides line up with TRBD1. After removal of 4 bases from V and 1 base from J, the junction contained 9 bases not matched to a gene. CDR1 is SEHNR and CDR2 is FQNEAQ in the germline V gene (reference sequence). CDR3 length: 16 amino acids. The CDR3 bases are TGTGCCAGCAGCTCTACAGGGGAAATATTCCAAGAGACCCAGTACTTC. It codes for CASSSTGEIFQETQYF.

The CDR3 loop is CASSVGTGTVNYGYTF. CDR3 coding DNA: TGTGCCAGCAGCGTAGGAACTGGGACGGTCAACTATGGCTACACCTTC. The J gene is TRBJ1-2, the V gene TRBV9, with D possibly matching TRBD1 (5 bases). This CDR3 comprises 16 residues. The V end was cut by 0 bases, the J end by 2 bases, with 14 bases between. Germline CDR1 is SGDLS and CDR2 is YYNGEE.

In its sample, this clonotype was seen many times. This chain's CDR3 is CATSTENSPLHF. As DNA, the CDR3 is TGTGCCACCAGCACCGAGAATTCACCCCTCCACTTT. The chain links TRBV15 to TRBJ1-6; D not certain. V lost 4 bases and J lost 7, with 5 bases in between. Germline V CDR1 and CDR2: LNHNV, YYDKDF (reference sequence). The CDR3 has 12 residues.

In this sample, this clonotype turned up many times. V is TRBV24-1 and J is TRBJ2-1; 7 positions agree with TRBD2. CDR1 is KGHDR and CDR2 is SFDVKD in the germline V gene. J lost 8 bases, V lost 9 bases, and 6 bases had no gene match. The CDR3 has 12 amino acids. CDR3 region: CATWGGSYEQFF. The CDR3 DNA sequence: TGTGCCACCTGGGGGGGATCGTATGAGCAGTTCTTC.

The V and J genes are TRBV20-1 and TRBJ2-3; unclear D gene. V was trimmed by 0 bases and J by 0 bases, leaving 10 bases between them. This CDR3 has 15 residues. CDR1 and CDR2 from the germline V gene are DFQATT and SNEGSKA (reference sequence). CDR3: CSARESSSSTDTQYF. CDR3 in DNA: TGCAGTGCTAGAGAATCCAGCTCTAGCACAGATACGCAGTATTTT.

V gene TRBV4-2 combines with J gene TRBJ2-7; TRBD1 aligns across 9 bases. Looked up from germline, CDR1 is LGHNA and CDR2 is YNFKEQ. J gave up 3 bases and V 1 base, and 4 bases lay outside the gene matches. The length of the CDR3 is 15 residues. The CDR3 DNA is TGTGCCAGCAGCCAAGGGACAGGGGTGGACTACGAGCAGTACTTC. Its protein is CASSQGTGVDYEQYF.

The chain joins TRBV12-3 or TRBV12-4 to TRBJ1-6; TRBD1 might be the D (6 bases). Trimming shortened V by 0 bases and J by 8 bases, and 8 bases separated the two germline ends. This CDR3 is built from 14 residues. CDR3 nucleotide sequence: TGTGCCAGCAGTTTAGCGGGGGCCTATTCACCCCTCCACTTT. This gives the protein CASSLAGAYSPLHF.

In this sample, this clonotype turned up a few times. This rearrangement joins TRBV27 to TRBJ2-7; 10 nucleotides line up with TRBD2. Looked up from germline, CDR1 is MNHEY and CDR2 is SMNVEV (reference sequence). The CDR3 extends over 14 amino acids. Trimming cost V 8 bases and J 6 bases; bases outside gene matches: 10. The CDR3 spells CASSNRGTSAEQYF. In DNA, the CDR3 is TGTGCCAGCTCCAACCGCGGGACTAGCGCCGAGCAGTACTTC.

The chain has TRBV7-8 and TRBJ1-1; D perhaps matches TRBD1 (5 bases). The CDR3 is 14 amino acids. V dropped 1 base and J dropped 3 bases, with 9 bases sitting between them. Germline V gene data show CDR1 as SGHVS and CDR2 as FQNEAQ. The CDR3 loop is CASSLGRDYTEAFF. The CDR3 coding sequence is TGTGCCAGCAGCTTAGGCAGGGACTACACTGAAGCTTTCTTT.

The chain employs TRBV12-3 or TRBV12-4 and TRBJ2-7; TRBD1 is a possible D gene (5 bases). This CDR3 is 13 amino acids long. Between the trimmed V and J ends, which lost 1 base and 7 bases, there was a span of 11 bases. The CDR3 loop reads CASSLGQTMEQYF. Here the CDR3 DNA reads TGTGCCAGCAGTTTAGGACAGACGATGGAGCAGTACTTC.

The chain combines TRBV24-1 with TRBJ2-7; D may be TRBD2 (5 bases). The germline V gene encodes CDR1 KGHDR and CDR2 SFDVKD. The V gene lost 1 base and the J gene lost 5 bases, with 5 bases spanning the gap. The CDR3 contains 12 residues. This CDR3 is CATSDFGNEQYF. CDR3 nucleotide sequence: TGTGCCACCAGTGATTTCGGGAACGAGCAGTACTTC.

This clonotype came up many times. DNA of the CDR3: TGTGCCAGCAGCAATGGGACAGCTATGAACACTGAAGCTTTCTTT. Translated: CASSNGTAMNTEAFF. The genes are TRBV21-1 and TRBJ1-1; the D call of TRBD1 is as the table states it, not checked on the DNA. TRBV21-1 is designated a pseudogene. The CDR3 has 15 amino acids.

This clonotype was recorded many times. The V call is TRBV4-1, the J call TRBJ2-1, with D perhaps given as TRBD1 or TRBD2 (7 bases each). This CDR3 has 15 amino acids. Trimming shortened V by 0 bases and J by 8 bases, and 14 bases separated the two germline ends. From germline, CDR1 is MGHRA and CDR2 YSYEKL. This CDR3 is CASSQDTRGGDEQFF. CDR3 sequence (DNA): TGCGCCAGCAGCCAAGATACCAGGGGGGGAGATGAGCAGTTCTTC.

There are many counts of this clonotype. The rearrangement uses TRBV7-9 and TRBJ1-4; no clear D. Germline assignment: CDR1 SEHNR and CDR2 FQNEAQ (reference sequence). The CDR3 loop spans 14 amino acids. The V end was cut by 5 bases, the J end by 0 bases, with 7 bases between. CDR3 region: CASSTFATNEKLFF. In DNA form, the CDR3 reads TGTGCCAGCAGCACATTTGCAACTAATGAAAAACTGTTTTTT.

This clonotype occurred a few times. The rearrangement uses TRBV25-1 and TRBJ2-3; unclear D gene. The CDR3 totals 13 residues. Germline assignment: CDR1 MGHDK and CDR2 SYGVNS. V was shortened by 1 base and J by 10 bases, with 12 bases between the two germline ends. The CDR3 DNA reads TGTGCCAGCAGTGAATTCCCAGAGGTTCCGCAGTATTTT. It is translated as CASSEFPEVPQYF.

This clonotype was observed a few times. This chain connects TRBV7-8 to TRBJ2-3; D is ambiguous. Germline loops: CDR1 SGHVS, CDR2 FQNEAQ. The CDR3 spans 15 residues. Trimming stripped 7 bases from V and 4 bases from J, with 18 bases between. CDR3 loop: CASTYAGSSADTQYF. The CDR3 DNA reads as TGTGCCAGCACGTATGCAGGTAGCAGCGCAGATACGCAGTATTTT.

This clonotype turned up a few times. V is TRBV7-9 and J is TRBJ2-7; tentatively, D is TRBD1 (6 bases). The CDR3 has 14 residues. Looked up from germline, CDR1 is SEHNR and CDR2 is FQNEAQ (reference sequence). V shed 3 bases and J shed 4 bases, with 13 bases lying between them. CDR3: CASSFPGQNYEQYF. The CDR3 nucleotides are TGTGCCAGCAGCTTCCCGGGACAAAATTACGAGCAGTACTTC.

There are many counts of this clonotype. This chain joins TRBV15 and TRBJ2-2; 8 nucleotides match TRBD1. The CDR3 spans 16 residues. The germline gives CDR1 LNHNV, CDR2 YYDKDF (reference sequence). V dropped 1 base and J dropped 1; count of bases not matched to a gene: 2. CDR3 in amino acids: CATSRARGLNTGELFF. In DNA, the CDR3 is TGTGCCACCAGCAGAGCCAGGGGGCTGAACACCGGGGAGCTGTTTTTT.

This clonotype was picked up many times. This sequence joins TRBV15 and TRBJ2-7; D remains unclear. Germline V CDR1 and CDR2: LNHNV, YYDKDF (reference sequence). Trimming left V 3 bases short and J 2 bases short, with 8 bases between. This CDR3 has 13 amino acids. The CDR3 bases are TGTGCCACCAGCAGGAGTTATACCTACGAGCAGTACTTC. Translated, it gives CATSRSYTYEQYF.

This clonotype was counted only a few times. This rearrangement joins TRBV28 to TRBJ2-1; D may be TRBD2 (6 bases). The ends were cut back, 5 bases at V and 0 bases at J, with 11 bases in the middle. CDR3 length equals 15 residues. Germline CDR1 is MDHEN and CDR2 is SYDVKM. This CDR3 is CASSVQTSSYNEQFF. CDR3 bases: TGTGCCAGCAGTGTCCAGACTAGCTCCTACAATGAGCAGTTCTTC.

The chain links TRBV3-1 to TRBJ2-1, with unresolved D. Between the trimmed V and J ends, which lost 2 bases and 5 bases, there was a span of 10 bases. Germline CDR1 and CDR2: LGHDT and YNNKEL (reference sequence). CDR3 size: 14 residues. The CDR3 reads CASSQWSKNNEQFF. For the CDR3, the DNA is TGTGCCAGCAGCCAATGGTCCAAGAACAATGAGCAGTTCTTC.

This sequence joins TRBV7-9 and TRBJ2-1, with 8 bases matching TRBD1. Germline V CDR1 and CDR2: SEHNR, FQNEAQ (reference sequence). The CDR3 is 14 amino acids. V gave up 6 bases and J gave up 8 bases; unmatched junction bases: 9. The CDR3 DNA sequence: TGTGCCAGCAGATCCGTCGACAGGGGTGATGAGCAGTTCTTC. Translation gives CASRSVDRGDEQFF.

The chain recombines TRBV12-3 or TRBV12-4 with TRBJ2-7; tentatively, D is TRBD1 (5 bases). The germline V and J ends were trimmed by 6 bases and 3 bases, with 15 bases remaining between them. The CDR3 is 14 residues long. The CDR3 is CASSSDRTFYEQYF. The DNA for the CDR3 is TGTGCCAGCAGCAGCGACAGAACCTTCTACGAGCAGTACTTC.

Written as DNA, the CDR3 is TGTGCCAGCACCGCCCTAGCGGGAGGCTACAATGAGCAGTTCTTC. Its protein is CASTALAGGYNEQFF. The V gene is TRBV6-2 or TRBV6-3, the J gene TRBJ2-1, with 11 bases matching TRBD2. The germline V gene has CDR1 MNHEY and CDR2 SVGEGT. CDR3 length: 15 residues. The J segment lost 3 bases and the V segment lost 7 bases, leaving 5 bases of the junction unmatched.

This clonotype was seen more than once but under ten times. The rearrangement links TRBV5-1 to TRBJ2-6; D possibly corresponds to TRBD1 (6 bases). Trimming took off 2 bases at V and 0 bases at J, with 12 bases between the two ends. Looked up from germline, CDR1 is SGHRS and CDR2 is YFSETQ. CDR3 size: 17 residues. CDR3 in DNA: TGCGCCAGCAGCTTCTACAGGGAGAGCTCTGGGGCCAACGTCCTGACTTTC. As protein: CASSFYRESSGANVLTF.

This clonotype was counted between two and nine times. This chain joins TRBV20-1 and TRBJ1-4; D may be TRBD1 (6 bases). CDR3 length: 15 residues. The V end was cut by 0 bases, the J end by 7 bases, with 15 bases between. CDR1 is DFQATT and CDR2 is SNEGSKA in the germline V gene (reference sequence). CDR3 residues: CSARDTRGDLEKLFF. CDR3 bases: TGCAGTGCTAGAGATACCAGGGGCGATCTTGAAAAACTGTTTTTT.